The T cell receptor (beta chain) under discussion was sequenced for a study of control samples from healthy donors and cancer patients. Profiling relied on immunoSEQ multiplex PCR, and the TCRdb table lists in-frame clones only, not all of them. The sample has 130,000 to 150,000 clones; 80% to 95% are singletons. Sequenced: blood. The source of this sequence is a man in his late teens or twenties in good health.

The CDR3 region has the DNA TGTGCCAGCAGTGAACCGCCGTGGGGTGAGCAGTTCTTC. This codes for CASSEPPWGEQFF. The chain is built from TRBV6-1 and TRBJ2-1; D gene ambiguous. V lost 2 bases, J lost 9 bases, and 11 bases lay in between. This CDR3 is 13 amino acids long. The V gene's germline CDR1 is MNHNS and CDR2 SASEGT.